This entry is about one TCR beta chain. Its antigen is still unknown. The entry originates in a study of cytomegalovirus exposure and HLA in healthy donors. At sampling all donors were nominally healthy, likely with unrecorded immune exposures. PCR primers comprised 60 Vbeta and 13 Jbeta primers. Measured with immunoSEQ multiplex PCR; TCRdb has only the in-frame clones, and not every one. The sample consists of about 150,000 clones, around 79% of them appearing once. Whole-study findings and limits: It is likely that the observed cluster of highly shared sequence variants was a sequencing artifact. As was reported, the classifier diagnosed cytomegalovirus status with high specificity and sensitivity. When a later analysis compared HLA-associated TCR beta chains with equally common others, the HLA-associated chains turned out to be more clonally expanded and to have lower generation probabilities.

This TCR derives from a male donor in good health and CMV-seronegative. The sequenced sample consisted of PBMCs.

DNA of the CDR3: TGTGCCAGCTCACCAGTCGAGCAATCCTACGAGCAGTACTTC. This gives the protein CASSPVEQSYEQYF. The rearrangement uses TRBV18 and TRBJ2-7, with no clear D. Between the trimmed V and J ends, which lost 2 bases and 1 base, there was a span of 9 bases. Germline values: CDR1 KGHSH, CDR2 LQKENI. CDR3 size: 14 residues.